The 7 T cell receptor beta chains below were found in one sample sequenced in a study of siplizumab effects on memory and regulatory T cells. The table came from immunoSEQ multiplex PCR; TCRdb's copy has only in-frame clones and leaves some out. The table shows approximately 60,000 clones, with around 96% occurring only once. Sequences were obtained from naive CD8+ T cells sorted from blood. The receptors were sampled from a human donor in good health.

The genes are TRBV6-1 and TRBJ2-7; TRBD1 or TRBD2 may be the D gene (5 bases each). Per the germline V gene, CDR1 is MNHNS and CDR2 is SASEGT. V lost 2 bases to trimming and J lost 0 bases, with 11 bases between them. The CDR3 spans 15 residues. The DNA of the CDR3 is TGTGCCAGCAGTGAATGGGCAGGGAGCTCCTACGAGCAGTACTTC. It yields the protein CASSEWAGSSYEQYF.

V and J are TRBV29-1 and TRBJ2-7, with unresolved D. The germline gives CDR1 SQVTM, CDR2 ANQGSEA. This CDR3 contains 13 residues. Trimming removed 4 bases from V and 0 bases from J, with 10 bases in between. Written as DNA, the CDR3 is TGCAGCGTTGTTTTGGGAAGCTCCTACGAGCAGTACTTC. Its protein product is CSVVLGSSYEQYF.

This sequence joins TRBV15 and TRBJ2-7; D tentatively reads TRBD1 or TRBD2 (5 bases each). The CDR3 is 15 residues long. Trimming shortened V by 6 bases and J by 3 bases, and 18 bases separated the two germline ends. CDR1 and CDR2 (germline): LNHNV, YYDKDF (reference sequence). The CDR3: CATRTGTSSSYEQYF. In DNA, the CDR3 is TGTGCCACCAGAACCGGGACCTCATCCAGCTACGAGCAGTACTTC.

V is TRBV6-5 and J is TRBJ2-1; the match to TRBD1 covers 7 bases. Germline loops: CDR1 MNHEY, CDR2 SVGAGI. Trimming at V came to 5 bases and at J to 7 bases, leaving 8 bases not matched to a gene. The CDR3 has 14 amino acids. CDR3 amino acids: CASSDLTGWNEQFF. The CDR3 coding sequence is TGTGCCAGCAGTGACCTGACAGGGTGGAATGAGCAGTTCTTC.

This clone was seen once. The CDR3 is CAWTQETQYF. Here the CDR3 DNA reads TGTGCCTGGACCCAAGAGACCCAGTACTTC. The chain has TRBV30 and TRBJ2-5; D uncertain. Per germline, CDR1 GTSNPN and CDR2 SVGIG (reference sequence). Trimming took off 4 bases at V and 1 base at J, with 1 base between the two ends. CDR3 length: 10 amino acids.

This clone appeared a single time. The chain recombines TRBV7-7 with TRBJ2-1, with D possibly being TRBD1 (6 bases). Trimming cost V 5 bases and J 8 bases, with 19 bases left between them. The length of the CDR3 is 15 residues. Germline V CDR1 and CDR2: SSHAT, FNYEAQ (reference sequence). CDR3 in DNA: TGTGCCAGCAGCCAGACAGGCCTAGTTAGCGATGAGCAGTTCTTC. This translates into CASSQTGLVSDEQFF.

CDR3 region: CASRLGATGGSEQYF. CDR3 coding DNA: TGTGCCAGCAGATTGGGGGCGACAGGGGGCAGCGAGCAGTACTTC. The rearrangement links TRBV27 to TRBJ2-7; 10 positions agree with TRBD1. V lost 6 bases and J lost 6; bases outside the gene matches: 11. This CDR3 contains 15 residues. Per germline, CDR1 MNHEY and CDR2 SMNVEV (reference sequence).